This TCR beta chain emerged from a study of blood T cell repertoires in COVID-19. At the level of the study: The study drew acute and convalescent COVID-19 samples from the United States, Italy and Spain. PBMCs, B-cell-depleted T cells, or T cells provided the cDNA or gDNA that made up the material.

CDR1 SGDLS and CDR2 YYNGEE come from the germline V gene. This CDR3 is built from 17 residues. Sequencing was performed with immunoSEQ multiplex PCR; in TCRdb, only in-frame clones are kept and a portion is missing. The sample carries about 120,000 clones, roughly 85% recorded once. In its sample, this clone was seen once. The junction differs from germline at one of its ends, possibly a read error. Within the sample, other DNA sequences also encode this same CDR3. The sample consisted of peripheral blood. This clonotype originated in a man aged 80 or over with acute or convalescent COVID-19. The genes are TRBV9 and TRBJ1-3; D may be TRBD1 (6 bases). The DNA of the CDR3 is TGTGCCAGTAGCGTAGCCGCCGGGGGGCCCGCGGGAAACACCATATATTTT. This gives the protein CASSVAAGGPAGNTIYF.